This is a list of T cell receptor beta chains from one sample in a study of regulatory T cells. Profiling relied on immunoSEQ multiplex PCR, and the TCRdb table lists in-frame clones only, not all of them. Seen here are tens of thousands of clones, approximately 93% observed once, and the top ten hold about 1%. The material sequenced was conventional CD4+ T cells sorted from blood. Receptors originate from a child aged 2-9 years with CD3G deficiency. Each CDR3 is given with its conserved first and last residue. The D gene is left open where the match is weak. Only part of the rows carry a size: once, few, many, or a class if the clone is expanded.

>TRBJ1-4|once|TRBV28|TRBD1
CASSSGTGNEKLFF
TGTGCCAGCAGTTCCGGGACAGGAAATGAAAAACTGTTTTTT
>TRBJ1-2|.|TRBV28|.
CASSLIRDYGYTF
TGTGCCAGCAGTTTAATCCGGGACTATGGCTACACCTTC
>TRBJ1-2|.|TRBV11-2|TRBD1
CASSSRNRGGGYTF
TGTGCCAGCAGTTCCCGAAACAGGGGTGGTGGCTACACCTTC
>TRBJ2-7|.|TRBV28|.
CASSYKHGRTYEQYF
TGTGCCAGCAGTTATAAACACGGCAGGACCTACGAGCAGTACTTC
>TRBJ2-5|.|TRBV5-1|.
CASSFGGGQREETQYF
TGCGCCAGCAGCTTTGGAGGTGGACAGAGGGAAGAGACCCAGTACTTC
>TRBJ2-3|.|TRBV4-1|.
CASSQALVGGGLTDTQYF
TGCGCCAGCAGCCAAGCCCTAGTGGGGGGCGGATTGACAGATACGCAGTATTTT
>TRBJ2-3|.|TRBV6-1|.
CASSLGPATDTQYF
TGTGCCAGCAGCTTAGGCCCGGCAACTGATACGCAGTATTTT
>TRBJ2-7|.|TRBV7-9|.
CASSLDQGYEQYF
TGTGCCAGCAGCTTAGATCAGGGATACGAGCAGTACTTC
>TRBJ2-5|.|TRBV6-1|.
CASTVSNWGQETQYF
TGTGCCAGCACCGTTAGTAATTGGGGCCAAGAGACCCAGTACTTC
>TRBJ2-5|.|TRBV7-8|.
CASSLAVKETQYF
TGTGCCAGCAGCTTAGCGGTAAAAGAGACCCAGTACTTC
>TRBJ1-2|.|TRBV28|TRBD1
CASSRATGVGGYTF
TGTGCCAGCAGTCGTGCGACAGGGGTGGGTGGCTACACCTTC
>TRBJ1-1|.|TRBV10-3|TRBD1
CAIRPDRGTEAFF
TGTGCCATCAGGCCGGACAGGGGGACTGAAGCTTTCTTT
>TRBJ2-7|.|TRBV6-1|TRBD2
CASSERTSGTYEQYF
TGTGCCAGCAGTGAGAGGACTAGCGGGACCTACGAGCAGTACTTC
>TRBJ2-3|.|TRBV20-1|TRBD2
CSAELAYTQYF
TGCAGTGCCGAACTAGCGTATACGCAGTATTTT
>TRBJ2-6|.|TRBV19|.
CASRASGANVLTF
TGTGCCAGTAGGGCCTCTGGGGCCAACGTCCTGACTTTC
>TRBJ1-4|.|TRBV6-6|TRBD1
CASSYSVAGGKLFF
TGTGCCAGCAGTTACTCGGTGGCAGGGGGAAAACTGTTTTTT
>TRBJ2-7|.|TRBV28|.
CASSSDRPTKQYF
TGTGCCAGCAGTAGTGACAGGCCTACGAAGCAGTACTTC
>TRBJ1-2|.|TRBV28|TRBD1
CASSLSNRGSYTF
TGTGCCAGCAGTCTATCTAACAGGGGAAGCTACACCTTC
>TRBJ2-6|.|TRBV28|.
CASSRYSGANVLTF
TGTGCCAGCAGTCGGTACTCTGGGGCCAACGTCCTGACTTTC
>TRBJ2-1|.|TRBV6-1|.
CASSPGTEFYNEQFF
TGTGCCAGCAGCCCCGGGACGGAGTTCTACAATGAGCAGTTCTTC
>TRBJ1-1|.|TRBV28|.
CASSPWTVGAEAFF
TGTGCCAGCAGTCCTTGGACCGTGGGGGCTGAAGCTTTCTTT
>TRBJ1-2|.|TRBV28|.
CASSFGPRPGDYGYTF
TGTGCCAGCAGTTTTGGGCCTAGACCCGGGGACTATGGCTACACCTTC
>TRBJ1-5|.|TRBV23-1|.
CASIAGDQPQHF
TGCGCCAGCATAGCGGGGGACCAGCCCCAGCATTTT
>TRBJ2-1|.|TRBV10-3|.
CAISELGYEQFF
TGTGCCATCAGTGAGTTGGGGTATGAGCAGTTCTTC
>TRBJ2-7|.|TRBV28|.
CASSYRGIKYF
TGTGCCAGCAGCTATCGGGGAATCAAGTACTTC
>TRBJ2-7|.|TRBV28|TRBD2
CASRSSGRYEQYF
TGTGCCAGCAGGTCTAGCGGGAGATACGAGCAGTACTTC
>TRBJ2-5|.|TRBV7-8|TRBD1
CASSLAPQGAIRETQYF
TGTGCCAGCAGCCTTGCCCCTCAGGGGGCCATAAGGGAGACCCAGTACTTC
>TRBJ2-7|.|TRBV28|TRBD1
CASSRPGQGADEQYF
TGTGCCAGCAGCCGACCGGGACAGGGGGCCGACGAGCAGTACTTC
>TRBJ1-4|.|TRBV6-6|.
CASSYDLNEKLFF
TGTGCCAGCAGTTACGATCTAAATGAAAAACTGTTTTTT
>TRBJ2-2|.|TRBV28|.
CASSLAGQNTGELFF
TGTGCCAGCAGTTTGGCGGGGCAGAACACCGGGGAGCTGTTTTTT
>TRBJ2-3|.|TRBV5-1|TRBD2
CASSLAREGLDTQYF
TGCGCCAGCAGCTTGGCCCGGGAGGGCCTAGATACGCAGTATTTT
>TRBJ2-3|.|TRBV6-1|TRBD2
CASSDSKLAGISTDTQYF
TGTGCCAGCAGTGATTCGAAACTAGCGGGGATTAGCACAGATACGCAGTATTTT
>TRBJ2-7|.|TRBV18|.
CASSWGSGYEQYF
TGTGCCAGCTCATGGGGTTCCGGCTACGAGCAGTACTTC
>TRBJ2-7|.|TRBV6-6|.
CASSYGEYEQYF
TGTGCCAGCAGTTACGGGGAGTACGAGCAGTACTTC
>TRBJ2-3|.|TRBV19|.
CASTPPGASTDTQYF
TGTGCCAGTACCCCGCCGGGGGCCAGCACAGATACGCAGTATTTT
>TRBJ2-1|.|TRBV7-9|.
CASTLDDEQFF
TGTGCCAGCACCTTAGACGATGAGCAGTTCTTC
>TRBJ1-1|.|TRBV6-6|.
CASSSAGEGEAFF
TGTGCCAGCAGTTCGGCCGGGGAGGGTGAAGCTTTCTTT
>TRBJ2-7|.|TRBV28|TRBD2
CASKPSGPEIYEQYF
TGTGCCAGCAAACCTAGCGGTCCGGAGATCTACGAGCAGTACTTC
>TRBJ2-7|.|TRBV28|TRBD2
CASSLSGVTYEQYF
TGTGCCAGCAGCCTGAGCGGGGTCACCTACGAGCAGTACTTC
>TRBJ1-5|.|TRBV6-1|.
CASRWGTLQPQHF
TGTGCCAGCAGGTGGGGGACACTCCAGCCCCAGCATTTT
>TRBJ2-1|.|TRBV7-8|.
CASSLDRDLEQFF
TGTGCCAGCAGCTTAGATAGAGATCTTGAGCAGTTCTTC
>TRBJ2-2|.|TRBV27|TRBD2
CASRPFSGSGTGELFF
TGTGCCAGCAGACCCTTTAGCGGGAGTGGGACCGGGGAGCTGTTTTTT